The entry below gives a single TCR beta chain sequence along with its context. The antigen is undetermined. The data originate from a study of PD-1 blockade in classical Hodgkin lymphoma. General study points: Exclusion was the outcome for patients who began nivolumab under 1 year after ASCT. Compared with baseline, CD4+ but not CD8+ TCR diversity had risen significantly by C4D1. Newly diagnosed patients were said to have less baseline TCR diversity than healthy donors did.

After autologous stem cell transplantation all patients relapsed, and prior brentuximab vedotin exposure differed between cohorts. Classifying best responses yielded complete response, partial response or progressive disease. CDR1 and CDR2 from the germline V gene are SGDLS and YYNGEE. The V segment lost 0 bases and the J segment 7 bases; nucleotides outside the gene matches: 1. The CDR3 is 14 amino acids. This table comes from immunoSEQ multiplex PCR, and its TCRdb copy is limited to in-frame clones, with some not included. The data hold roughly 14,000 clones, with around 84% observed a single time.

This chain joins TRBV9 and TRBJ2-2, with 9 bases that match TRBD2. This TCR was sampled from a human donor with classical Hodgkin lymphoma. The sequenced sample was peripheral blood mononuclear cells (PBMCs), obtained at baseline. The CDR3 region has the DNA TGTGCCAGCAGCGTAGGACTAGCGGACGGGGAGCTGTTTTTT. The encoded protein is CASSVGLADGELFF.